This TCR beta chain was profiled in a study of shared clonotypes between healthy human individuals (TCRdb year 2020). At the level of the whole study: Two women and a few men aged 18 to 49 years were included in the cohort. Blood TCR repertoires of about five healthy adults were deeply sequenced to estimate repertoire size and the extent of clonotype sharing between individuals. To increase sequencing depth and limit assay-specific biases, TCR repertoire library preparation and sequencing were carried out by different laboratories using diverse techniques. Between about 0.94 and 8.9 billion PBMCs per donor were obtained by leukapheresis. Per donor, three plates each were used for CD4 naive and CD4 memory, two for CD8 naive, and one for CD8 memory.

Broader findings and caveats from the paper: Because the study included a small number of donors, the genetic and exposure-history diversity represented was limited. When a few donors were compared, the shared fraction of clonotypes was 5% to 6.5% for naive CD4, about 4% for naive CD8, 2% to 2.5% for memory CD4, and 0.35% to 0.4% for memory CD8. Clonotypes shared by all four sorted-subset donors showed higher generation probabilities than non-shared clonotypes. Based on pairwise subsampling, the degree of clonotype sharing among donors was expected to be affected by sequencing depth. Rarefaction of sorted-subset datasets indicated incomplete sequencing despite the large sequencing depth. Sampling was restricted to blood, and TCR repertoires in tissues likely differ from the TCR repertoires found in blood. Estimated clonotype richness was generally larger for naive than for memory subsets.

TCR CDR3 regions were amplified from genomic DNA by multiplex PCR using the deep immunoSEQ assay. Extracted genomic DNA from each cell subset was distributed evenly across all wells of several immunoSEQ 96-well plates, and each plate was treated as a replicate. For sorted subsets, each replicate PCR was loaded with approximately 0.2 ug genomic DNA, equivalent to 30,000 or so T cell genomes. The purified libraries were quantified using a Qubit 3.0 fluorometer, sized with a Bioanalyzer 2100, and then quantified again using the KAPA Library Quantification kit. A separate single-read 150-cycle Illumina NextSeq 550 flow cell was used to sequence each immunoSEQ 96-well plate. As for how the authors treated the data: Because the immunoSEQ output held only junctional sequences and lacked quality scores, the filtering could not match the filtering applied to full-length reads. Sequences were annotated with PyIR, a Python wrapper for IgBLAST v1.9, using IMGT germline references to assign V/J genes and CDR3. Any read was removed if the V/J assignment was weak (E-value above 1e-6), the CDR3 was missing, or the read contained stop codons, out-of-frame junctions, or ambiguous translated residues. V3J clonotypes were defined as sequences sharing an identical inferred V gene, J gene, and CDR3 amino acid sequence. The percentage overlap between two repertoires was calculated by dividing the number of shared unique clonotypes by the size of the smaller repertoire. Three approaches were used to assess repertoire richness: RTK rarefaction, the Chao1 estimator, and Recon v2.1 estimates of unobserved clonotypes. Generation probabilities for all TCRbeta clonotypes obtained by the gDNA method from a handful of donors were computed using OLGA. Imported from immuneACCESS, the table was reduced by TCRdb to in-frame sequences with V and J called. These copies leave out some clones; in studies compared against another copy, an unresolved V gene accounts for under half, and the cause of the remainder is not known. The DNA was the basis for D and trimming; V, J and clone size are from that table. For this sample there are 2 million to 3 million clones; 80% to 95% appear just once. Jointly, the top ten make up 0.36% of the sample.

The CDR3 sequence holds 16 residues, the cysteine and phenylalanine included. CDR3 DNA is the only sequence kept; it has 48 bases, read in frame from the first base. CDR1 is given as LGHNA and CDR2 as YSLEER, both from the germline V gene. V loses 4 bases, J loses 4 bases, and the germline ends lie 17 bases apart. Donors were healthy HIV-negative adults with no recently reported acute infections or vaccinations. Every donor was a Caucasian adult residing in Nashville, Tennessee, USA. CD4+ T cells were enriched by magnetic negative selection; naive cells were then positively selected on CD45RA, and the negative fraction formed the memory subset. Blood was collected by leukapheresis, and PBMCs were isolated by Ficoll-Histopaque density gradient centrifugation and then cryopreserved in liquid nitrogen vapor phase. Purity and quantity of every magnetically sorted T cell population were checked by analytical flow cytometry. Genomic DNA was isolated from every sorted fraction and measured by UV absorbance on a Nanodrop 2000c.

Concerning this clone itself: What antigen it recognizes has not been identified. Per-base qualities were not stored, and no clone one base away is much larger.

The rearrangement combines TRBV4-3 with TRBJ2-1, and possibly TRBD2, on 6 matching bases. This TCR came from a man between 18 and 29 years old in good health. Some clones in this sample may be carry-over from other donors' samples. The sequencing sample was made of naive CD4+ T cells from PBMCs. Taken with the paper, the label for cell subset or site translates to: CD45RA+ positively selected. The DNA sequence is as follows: TGCGCCAGCAGCCGCCTAGCGAGAGGGAATTACAATGAGCAGTTCTTC. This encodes CASSRLARGNYNEQFF.